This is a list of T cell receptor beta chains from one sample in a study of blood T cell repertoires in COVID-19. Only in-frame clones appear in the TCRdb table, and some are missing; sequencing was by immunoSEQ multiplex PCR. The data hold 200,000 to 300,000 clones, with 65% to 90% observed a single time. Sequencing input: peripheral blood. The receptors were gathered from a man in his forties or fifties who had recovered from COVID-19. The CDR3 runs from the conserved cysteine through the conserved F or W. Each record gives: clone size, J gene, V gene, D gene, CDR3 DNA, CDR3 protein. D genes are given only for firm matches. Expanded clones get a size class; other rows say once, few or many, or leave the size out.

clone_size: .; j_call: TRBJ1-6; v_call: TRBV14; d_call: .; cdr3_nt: TGTGCCAGCAGCCAAGCGGGACTGACAGCACCCCTCCACTTT; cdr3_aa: CASSQAGLTAPLHF
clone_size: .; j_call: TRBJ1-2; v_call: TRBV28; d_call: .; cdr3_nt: TGTGCCAGCAGTTTATGGGCGGAAAACTATGGCTACACCTTC; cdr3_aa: CASSLWAENYGYTF
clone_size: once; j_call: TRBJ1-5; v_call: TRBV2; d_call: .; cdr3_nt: TGTGCCAGCAGTCTCGCACTTAGCAATCAGCCCCAGCATTTT; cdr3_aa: CASSLALSNQPQHF
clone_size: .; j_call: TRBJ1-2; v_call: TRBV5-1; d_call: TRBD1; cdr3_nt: TGCGCCAGCAGTCAGACAGGGGTGGAGGATGGCTACACCTTC; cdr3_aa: CASSQTGVEDGYTF
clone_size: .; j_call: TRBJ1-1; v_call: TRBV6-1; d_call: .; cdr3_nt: TGTGCCAGCAGTGAATCCAGTGGGAGGACCTTT; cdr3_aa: CASSESSGRTF
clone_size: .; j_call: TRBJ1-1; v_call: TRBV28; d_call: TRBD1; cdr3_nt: TGTGCCAGCAGTTTTCCTATCCCAGGGGGGCGGAACACTGAAGCTTTCTTT; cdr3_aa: CASSFPIPGGRNTEAFF
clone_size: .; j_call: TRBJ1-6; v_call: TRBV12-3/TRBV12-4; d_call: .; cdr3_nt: TGTGCCAGCAGTGCGGAGAGAAATTCACCCCTCCACTTT; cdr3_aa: CASSAERNSPLHF
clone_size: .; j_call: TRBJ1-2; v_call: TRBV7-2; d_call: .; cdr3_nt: TGTGCCAGCAGCTTAGCCCCCCGCTATGGCTACACCTTC; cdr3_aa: CASSLAPRYGYTF
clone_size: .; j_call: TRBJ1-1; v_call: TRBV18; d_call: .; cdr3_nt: TGTGCCAGCTCACCAAATTCGGACATGAACACTGAAGCTTTCTTT; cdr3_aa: CASSPNSDMNTEAFF
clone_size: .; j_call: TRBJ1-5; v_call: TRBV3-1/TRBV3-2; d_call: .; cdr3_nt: TGTGCCAGCAGCCGGTCCGGGGGTGGCAATCAGCCCCAGCATTTT; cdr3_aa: CASSRSGGGNQPQHF
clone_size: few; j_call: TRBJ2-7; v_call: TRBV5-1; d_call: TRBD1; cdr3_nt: TGCGCCAGCAGCTGGGACAGCTACGAGCAGTACTTC; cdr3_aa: CASSWDSYEQYF
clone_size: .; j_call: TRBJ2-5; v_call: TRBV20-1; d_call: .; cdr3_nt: TGCAGTGGGCAGGGGCAGACCCAGTACTTC; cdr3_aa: CSGQGQTQYF
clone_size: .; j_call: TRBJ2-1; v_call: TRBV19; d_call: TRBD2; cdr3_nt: TGTGCCAGTAGCCCCTCACTAGCGGAGTACTACAATGAGCAGTTCTTC; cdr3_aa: CASSPSLAEYYNEQFF
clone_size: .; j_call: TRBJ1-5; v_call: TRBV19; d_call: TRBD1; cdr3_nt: TGTGCCAGTAGCCTTCGGACAGGGCCCAATCAGCCCCAGCATTTT; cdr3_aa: CASSLRTGPNQPQHF
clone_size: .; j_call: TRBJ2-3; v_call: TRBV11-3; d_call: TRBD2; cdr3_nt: TGTGCCAGCAGCCCCCTTGCGGGGGGAGATACGCAGTATTTT; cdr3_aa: CASSPLAGGDTQYF
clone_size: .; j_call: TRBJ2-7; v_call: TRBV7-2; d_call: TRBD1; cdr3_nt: TGTGCCAGCAGCACGGGCCTCGGGACAGGGCAGTACTTC; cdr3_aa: CASSTGLGTGQYF